This T cell receptor beta chain was identified in a study of blood T cell repertoires in COVID-19. In the study overall: Specimens from acute and convalescent COVID-19 originated in the United States, Italy and Spain. Sources were T cells, B-cell-depleted T cells, or PBMCs; the material itself was cDNA or gDNA.

Method: immunoSEQ multiplex PCR; TCRdb's copy keeps in-frame clones and lacks some. Here the sample spans approximately 190,000 clones, roughly 90% being singletons. The V end lost 3 bases, the J end lost 3 bases, and 11 bases lay between the germline ends. This CDR3 contains 14 residues. Germline CDR1 is LNHDA and CDR2 is SQIVND (reference sequence). The sequence was collected from a man between 50 and 59 years old with acute or convalescent COVID-19. This rearrangement joins TRBV19 to TRBJ1-2, with a weak D call TRBD1 (5 bases). What was sequenced was peripheral blood. CDR3 amino acids: CASSMTASDYGYTF. The CDR3 coding sequence is TGTGCCAGTAGTATGACAGCCTCAGACTATGGCTACACCTTC. The variable domain in full, completed from reference TRBV19 and TRBJ1-2, reads DGGITQSPKYLFRKEGQNVTLSCEQNLNHDAMYWYRQDPGQGLRLIYYSQIVNDFQKGDIAEGYSVSREKKESFPLTVTSAQKNPTAFYLCASSMTASDYGYTFGSGTRLTVV.